These T cell receptor beta chains were read from a single sample in a study of T cell responses to AZD1222 COVID-19 vaccine. Here immunoSEQ multiplex PCR was the method, and the copy in TCRdb shows in-frame clones only, minus some. Altogether around 110,000 clones are present, roughly nine tenths being singletons, with the ten largest covering 1.6%. The sequencing used peripheral blood, collected 28 days after the second AZD1222 dose. The receptors originated from an adult who received the AZD1222 COVID-19 vaccine. Each CDR3 is given with its conserved first and last residue. Each record gives: V gene, clone size, J gene, D gene, CDR3 DNA, CDR3 protein. D genes are given only for firm matches. Not all rows give a size; the values are once, few, many and, for expanded clones, a class.

TRBV21-1	NA	TRBJ2-1	NA	TGTGCCAGCAGACTCCCGGGAGCGGTTTGGGAGCAGTTCTTC	CASRLPGAVWEQFF
TRBV6-1	NA	TRBJ2-2	TRBD1	TGTGCCAGCAGTGGGACCGGGACAGGGGACATCGGGGAGCTGTTTTTT	CASSGTGTGDIGELFF
TRBV18	NA	TRBJ1-5	NA	TGTGCCAGCTCACCAGGGCAGGGGTTACAGCCCCAGCATTTT	CASSPGQGLQPQHF
TRBV18	NA	TRBJ2-6	NA	TGTGCCAGCTCACCCAGGGTTTCTGGGGCCAACGTCCTGACTTTC	CASSPRVSGANVLTF
TRBV18	NA	TRBJ2-7	TRBD1	TGTGCCAGCTCCCCCAGAGGGACAGGGGGGAACGAGCAGTACTTC	CASSPRGTGGNEQYF
TRBV29-1	NA	TRBJ2-2	NA	TGCAGCGTTGAGAGACAGACGAACACCGGGGAGCTGTTTTTT	CSVERQTNTGELFF
TRBV5-1	NA	TRBJ2-1	NA	TGCGCCAGCAGCTTGTCGACGGGCTCCTACAATGAGCAGTTCTTC	CASSLSTGSYNEQFF
TRBV7-9	NA	TRBJ1-1	TRBD1	TGTGCCAGCTGGCGGACAGGGGGGTGGATGAACACTGAAGCTTTCTTT	CASWRTGGWMNTEAFF
TRBV5-1	few	TRBJ2-1	NA	TGCGCCAGCAGCTCGACCACTGATTCCTACAATGAGCAGTTCTTC	CASSSTTDSYNEQFF
TRBV18	NA	TRBJ1-4	NA	TGTGCCAGCTCACAAAGGACAGCACGCTCAACTAATGAAAAACTGTTTTTT	CASSQRTARSTNEKLFF
TRBV5-1	NA	TRBJ1-3	NA	TGCGCCAGCAGCGCGGGGACACATACCTCCACCATATATTTT	CASSAGTHTSTIYF
TRBV10-3	NA	TRBJ2-1	NA	TGTGCCATCAGTGATAAAGGGGATTCTTTGTTCTTC	CAISDKGDSLFF
TRBV9	NA	TRBJ2-3	NA	TGTGCCAGCAGTGGCCCAGCGGGAGATACGCAGTATTTT	CASSGPAGDTQYF
TRBV19	NA	TRBJ2-3	NA	TGTGCCAGTAGTAACACGGTGCGGCTTACCGATACGCAGTATTTT	CASSNTVRLTDTQYF
TRBV9	once	TRBJ2-7	TRBD1	TGTGCCAGCAGCGAAGGACAGGGTCACGAGCAGTACTTC	CASSEGQGHEQYF
TRBV6-5	NA	TRBJ2-5	TRBD1	TGTGCCAGCAGCCGACCGGGACAGGAGACCCAGTACTTC	CASSRPGQETQYF
TRBV3-1/TRBV3-2	NA	TRBJ2-1	NA	TGTGCCAGCAGCCAGGATCGAGGACGGCAGTTCTTC	CASSQDRGRQFF
TRBV19	NA	TRBJ1-1	NA	TGTGCCAGTAGTATACTTCCCGGACAGATGGGAGCTGAAGCTTTCTTT	CASSILPGQMGAEAFF
TRBV7-2	NA	TRBJ2-1	TRBD1	TGTGCCAGCAGCTTAGCGAGGGACAGGGGAAACGGGAGGGCAAACTACAATGAGCAGTTCTTC	CASSLARDRGNGRANYNEQFF
TRBV29-1	few	TRBJ1-3	TRBD1	TGCAGCGGTCACGGGACAGGGGGGTCTGGAAACACCATATATTTT	CSGHGTGGSGNTIYF
TRBV5-1	NA	TRBJ2-7	TRBD2	TGCGCCAGCAGCGGGGGGACTACCTACGAGCAGTACTTC	CASSGGTTYEQYF
TRBV2	NA	TRBJ2-1	TRBD2	TGTGCCAGTAGCGGGAGGGCCATCAATGAGCAGTTCTTC	CASSGRAINEQFF
TRBV6-5	NA	TRBJ2-7	TRBD2	TGTGCCAGCAGTTTCGGGACTAGCGGGCCCTACGAGCAGTACTTC	CASSFGTSGPYEQYF
TRBV7-8	NA	TRBJ2-7	NA	TGTGCCAGCAGCTTAAATCAGTTACCCTACGAGCAGTACTTC	CASSLNQLPYEQYF
TRBV11-3	NA	TRBJ2-5	TRBD1	TGTGCCAGCAGCAAACGACAGGGCGGGGAGACCCAGTACTTC	CASSKRQGGETQYF
TRBV10-3	NA	TRBJ1-1	TRBD1	TGTGCCATCAGTCCCAGGACAGGGATGAACACTGAAGCTTTCTTT	CAISPRTGMNTEAFF
TRBV5-8	once	TRBJ1-5	NA	TGTGCCAGCAGCCGGGACAGCAATCAGCCCCAGCATTTT	CASSRDSNQPQHF
TRBV5-1	NA	TRBJ2-1	NA	TGCGCCAGCAGCCCAGTCGGGGTCCTGTCCTACAATGAGCAGTTCTTC	CASSPVGVLSYNEQFF
TRBV28	NA	TRBJ1-5	NA	TGTGCCAGCAGAAAGGGCGTAGGGCAGCCCCAGCATTTT	CASRKGVGQPQHF
TRBV19	NA	TRBJ1-2	NA	TGTGCCAGTAGTATCCCGTCAGCCTTCTATGGCTACACCTTC	CASSIPSAFYGYTF
TRBV19	NA	TRBJ1-2	TRBD1	TGTGCCAGTAGTCCGACCCAGGGACAGGGATTCTATGGCTACACCTTC	CASSPTQGQGFYGYTF
TRBV12-3/TRBV12-4	NA	TRBJ2-7	TRBD1	TGTGCCTCAGGGACAGGGAACTACGAGCAGTACTTC	CASGTGNYEQYF
TRBV7-8	NA	TRBJ2-7	NA	TGTGCCAGCGGAGGGAGCGTCCCCAATGTCGAGCAGTACTTC	CASGGSVPNVEQYF
TRBV6-5	once	TRBJ1-5	TRBD1	TGTGCCAGCAACTCCGGACAGGGGGCAGGGCAGCCCCAGCATTTT	CASNSGQGAGQPQHF
TRBV10-3	NA	TRBJ2-7	TRBD1	TGTGCCATCAGCCTCCCGACAGGGATCCACGAGCAGTACTTC	CAISLPTGIHEQYF
TRBV6-5	NA	TRBJ2-1	NA	TGTGCCAGCAGTTATCGGTACACCTCCTACAATGAGCAGTTCTTC	CASSYRYTSYNEQFF
TRBV7-9	NA	TRBJ1-3	TRBD1	TGTGCCAGCAGCTTAATGGGACAGGGCCCGTTCGGAAACACCATATATTTT	CASSLMGQGPFGNTIYF
TRBV6-5	NA	TRBJ1-2	TRBD1	TGTGCCAGCAGTTACGAGGGGGCCGGCTATGGCTACACCTTC	CASSYEGAGYGYTF
TRBV27	NA	TRBJ1-1	NA	TGTGCCAGCAGTCCTAAGGGGTTATTCCGGGACACTGAAGCTTTCTTT	CASSPKGLFRDTEAFF
TRBV15	NA	TRBJ1-5	NA	TGTGCCACCAGCAGAGATTGGGGGACCAATCAGCCCCAGCATTTT	CATSRDWGTNQPQHF
TRBV30	NA	TRBJ2-2	TRBD2	TGTGCCTGGAGTGTAGCGGGAGGGCAGTCCGGGGAGCTGTTTTTT	CAWSVAGGQSGELFF
TRBV15	NA	TRBJ2-7	TRBD2	TGTGCCACCAGCACCATGACTAGCGGCCTAACCTACGAGCAGTACTTC	CATSTMTSGLTYEQYF
TRBV9	once	TRBJ2-2	NA	TGTGCCACAGGGCCGGGACACAGACTGGCCGGGGAGCTGTTTTTT	CATGPGHRLAGELFF
TRBV5-4	NA	TRBJ2-7	TRBD2	TGTGCCAGCAGGGTCTGGGGGGGACGGTACGAGCAGTACTTC	CASRVWGGRYEQYF
TRBV7-8	NA	TRBJ2-2	NA	TGTGCCAGCAGCTTACGGGCTACTTTGGGCGGGGAGCTGTTTTTT	CASSLRATLGGELFF
TRBV29-1	NA	TRBJ1-1	NA	TGCAGCTACGACTGGGAGCTCGAAGCTTTCTTT	CSYDWELEAFF
TRBV19	NA	TRBJ1-5	NA	TGTGCCAGTAGTACGACACACCCGGCAGAGAACAATCAGCCCCAGCATTTT	CASSTTHPAENNQPQHF
TRBV9	NA	TRBJ1-2	NA	TGTGCCAGCAGCGTAGACCCCACGGGACGACATGGCTACACCTTC	CASSVDPTGRHGYTF
TRBV10-2	NA	TRBJ1-5	NA	TGCGCCAGCAGTGAGGACTTTAATCGGCCCCAGCATTTT	CASSEDFNRPQHF
TRBV6-1	NA	TRBJ1-5	NA	TGTGCCAGCAGTGAAGATGGGAGCAGACAGCCCCAGCATTTT	CASSEDGSRQPQHF